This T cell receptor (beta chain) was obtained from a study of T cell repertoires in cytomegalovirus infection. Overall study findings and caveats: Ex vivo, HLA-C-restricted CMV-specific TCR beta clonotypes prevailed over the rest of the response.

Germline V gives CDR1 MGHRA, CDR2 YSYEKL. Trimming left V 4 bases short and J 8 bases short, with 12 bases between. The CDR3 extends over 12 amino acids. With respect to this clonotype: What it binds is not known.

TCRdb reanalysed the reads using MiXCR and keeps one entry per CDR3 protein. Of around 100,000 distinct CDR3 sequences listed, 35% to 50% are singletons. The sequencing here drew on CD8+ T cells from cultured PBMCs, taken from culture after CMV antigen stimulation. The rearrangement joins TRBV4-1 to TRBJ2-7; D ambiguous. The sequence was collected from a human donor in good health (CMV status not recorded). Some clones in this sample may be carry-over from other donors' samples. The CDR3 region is CASSPSLGQQYF. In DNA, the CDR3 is TGCGCCAGCAGCCCTAGTTTAGGTCAGCAGTACTTC.